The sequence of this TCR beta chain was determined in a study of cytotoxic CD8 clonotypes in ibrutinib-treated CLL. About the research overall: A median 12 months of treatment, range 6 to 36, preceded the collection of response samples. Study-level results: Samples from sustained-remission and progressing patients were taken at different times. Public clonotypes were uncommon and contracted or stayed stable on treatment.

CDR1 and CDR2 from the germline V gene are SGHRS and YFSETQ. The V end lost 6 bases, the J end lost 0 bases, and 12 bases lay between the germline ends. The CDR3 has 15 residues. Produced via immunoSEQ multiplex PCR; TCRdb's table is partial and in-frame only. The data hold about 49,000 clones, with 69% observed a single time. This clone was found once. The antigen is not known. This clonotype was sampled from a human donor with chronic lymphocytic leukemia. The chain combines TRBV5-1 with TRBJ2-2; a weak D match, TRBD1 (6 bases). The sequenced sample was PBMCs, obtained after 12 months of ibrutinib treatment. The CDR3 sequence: CASNQRGTNTGELFF. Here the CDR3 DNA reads TGCGCCAGCAACCAAAGGGGGACGAACACCGGGGAGCTGTTTTTT.